This is a list of T cell receptor beta chains from one sample in a study of T cells in Graves' hyperthyroidism and ophthalmopathy. A single record per CDR3 protein comes from TCRdb applying MiXCR to the multiplex PCR reads. The profile shows hundreds of thousands of distinct CDR3 sequences, around 15% of them singletons. Input material: blood. The receptors stem from a woman in her thirties or forties with Graves' ophthalmopathy. Both conserved end residues are part of each CDR3.

TRBV20-1 CSAGQGEAFF
TRBV6-1 CASSEIRTDTYTQYF
TRBV29-1 CSVEGQGALETQYF
TRBV14 CASSQALFREQYF
TRBV6-2/TRBV6-3 CASSYLYGAEETQETQYF
TRBV2 CASSDGPDYGYTF
TRBV28 CASSLLFGEQYF
TRBV27 CASSLSGGLAGGGEQYF
TRBV28 CASGGGRSYEQYF
TRBV4-2 CASSQERQDYEQYF
TRBV11-2 CASSLGSPKGSGQETQYF
TRBV28 CASSLPKVEAFF
TRBV13 CASSLDGGYTF
TRBV4-2 CASSQDPLPNTIYF
TRBV30 CAWMGNYGYTF
TRBV11-2 CASPSLGASETQYF
TRBV28 CASRTPGQGAGGYTF
TRBV18 CASSPSANTGELFF
TRBV6-5 CASRLTRLQETQYF
TRBV28 CASSLVYSAGQETQYF
TRBV28 CASSFTGGPYEQYF
TRBV29-1 CSFQLPGTLPHPQETQYF
TRBV20-1 CSAWDRDYEQYF
TRBV15 CATSRARGGTEAFF
TRBV4-1 CASSQDPRTGGFSGYTF
TRBV6-1 CASSEAKNSVIFTGELFF
TRBV12-3/TRBV12-4 CACGAQETQYF
TRBV15 CATSSRDRGSEQYF
TRBV20-1 CSATVTSGARKETQYF
TRBV5-1 CASSLMPGQGYHEQYF
TRBV6-2/TRBV6-3 CASSSASGKTLASEQYF
TRBV12-3/TRBV12-4 CASSSLRGGELFF
TRBV28 CASSSRRTGGNTGELFF
TRBV28 CASSLTGSYYEQYF
TRBV4-2 CASSQKPQHF
TRBV15 CATSRDPAPGYTF
TRBV24-1 CATSDRQGGETQYF
TRBV4-2 CASSQDSPAGNIQYF
TRBV11-2 CASSLYSSGNTIYF
TRBV12-3/TRBV12-4 CASRGLREAFF
TRBV29-1 CSVEGTIQETQYF
TRBV25-1 CASWGREYTEAFF
TRBV19 CASSLSGGLGTEAFF
TRBV2 CASSLRDRDGYF
TRBV11-2 CASRKTTGQYEQYF
TRBV29-1 CSVEDGGTYEQYF
TRBV6-1 CASYLTGNTGELFF
TRBV6-2/TRBV6-3 CASQGLLGRYEQYF
TRBV7-2 CASSVTGLASTYEQYF
TRBV30 CAWSDGYNQPQHF
TRBV3-1 CASSQGPGQETQYF
TRBV7-9 CASSFGGLNQETQYF
TRBV2 CASSVGEKLFF
TRBV20-1 CSASEGYGSSYEQYF
TRBV6-2/TRBV6-3 CASSSWTNSGANVLTF